A selection of T cell receptor beta chains follows, all from one sample in a study of T cells in Graves' hyperthyroidism and ophthalmopathy. MiXCR was run by TCRdb on the multiplex PCR reads, yielding one entry per CDR3 protein. The table records over 700,000 distinct CDR3 sequences, more than 30% of them present only once. Sequenced material: blood. The receptors shown here come from a man younger than 30 with Graves' hyperthyroidism. Both conserved end residues are part of each CDR3. Fields, in order: CDR3 protein, J gene, V gene, CDR3 length.

CATPAGTSAFYGYTF TRBJ1-2 TRBV7-9 15
CASSPDSYAEAFF TRBJ1-1 TRBV5-1 13
CASSQDGRGIYF TRBJ1-3 TRBV7-3 12
CASSEGTGSLRTDTQYF TRBJ2-3 TRBV25-1 17
CSTGQGKEKLFF TRBJ1-4 TRBV29-1 12
CASLSGGAGELFF TRBJ2-2 TRBV2 13
CSARLTDDYTEAFF TRBJ1-1 TRBV20-1 14
CASIRSSLPSSGNTIYF TRBJ1-3 TRBV12-3/TRBV12-4 17
CASSYGGPRNSPLHF TRBJ1-6 TRBV6-5 15
CASSEVTSLGTGELFF TRBJ2-2 TRBV2 16
CASSLEADSSNQPQHF TRBJ1-5 TRBV5-6 16
CASNVAAGDSSGNTIYF TRBJ1-3 TRBV9 17
CAIRPGTAETGELFF TRBJ2-2 TRBV10-3 15
CSVDGTSGTYEQYF TRBJ2-7 TRBV20-1 14
CASSFGWENTEAFF TRBJ1-1 TRBV5-1 14
CASSYGGSSGNTIYF TRBJ1-3 TRBV6-5 15
CASIPVGGNTEAFF TRBJ1-1 TRBV7-8 14
CASSRRTGGDTIYF TRBJ1-3 TRBV7-4 14
CSVFSGSTDYGYTF TRBJ1-2 TRBV29-1 14
CASRRTGGNNSPLHF TRBJ1-6 TRBV6-2/TRBV6-3 15
CASRPGVPTGELFF TRBJ2-2 TRBV7-3 14
CAISDRDREFTDTQYF TRBJ2-3 TRBV10-3 16
CAGAGGQETQYF TRBJ2-5 TRBV6-6 12
CASSDWTADSGANVLTF TRBJ2-6 TRBV2 17
CATQGTGELFF TRBJ2-2 TRBV2 11
CASSPPVSGAYEQYF TRBJ2-7 TRBV7-9 15
CASSLETERTGELFF TRBJ2-2 TRBV5-1 15